A selection of T cell receptor beta chains follows, all from one sample in a study of glioma-infiltrating T cells. MiXCR, applied by TCRdb to the multiplex PCR reads, yields one record per CDR3 protein. The table has some 90,000 distinct CDR3 sequences, 35% to 50% seen once. Sequenced sample: glioma tissue, nonneoplastic brain tissue, or PBMCs (not recorded which). Receptor source: a human donor with low-grade glioma or glioblastoma, undergoing nonglioma brain surgery, or in good health (not recorded which). The CDR3 runs from the conserved cysteine through the conserved F or W. A D gene is named only where the DNA matches it firmly. Clone size is stated in some rows and not others, as once, few, many or a class when expanded.

V,J,D,size,CDR3,DNA
TRBV28,TRBJ2-5,.,.,CASSSYRATETQYF,TGTGCCAGCAGTTCGTACAGGGCGACAGAGACCCAGTACTTC
TRBV6-6,TRBJ2-5,.,.,CASSYSGGLGGETQYF,TGTGCCAGCAGTTACTCTGGCGGGCTTGGAGGAGAGACCCAGTACTTC
TRBV28,TRBJ1-6,.,.,CASSLRDSAYEQYFGPGNSPLHF,.
TRBV6-2/TRBV6-3,TRBJ1-4,TRBD1,.,CASRNRDRPNEKLFF,TGTGCAAGCAGAAACCGGGACAGACCTAATGAAAAACTGTTTTTT
TRBV20-1,TRBJ2-5,.,many,CSAENQETQYF,TGCAGTGCGGAAAATCAAGAGACCCAGTACTTC
TRBV4-1,TRBJ2-1,.,.,CDSSRRSSYNEQFF,TGCGACAGCAGCCGACGCAGCTCCTACAATGAGCAGTTCTTC
TRBV5-6,TRBJ1-2,.,.,CASTLGYLASNYGYTF,TGTGCCAGCACACTGGGGTATTTGGCTTCTAACTATGGCTACACCTTC
TRBV4-1,TRBJ2-3,.,.,CASSPLLGADTQYF,TGCGCCAGCAGCCCGCTGTTGGGGGCAGATACGCAGTATTTT
TRBV24-1,TRBJ1-1,.,many,CATSEGRMNTEAFF,TGTGCCACCAGTGAGGGCAGAATGAACACTGAAGCTTTCTTT
TRBV19,TRBJ1-2,TRBD1,many,CASSTDRVAGYTF,TGTGCCAGTAGTACTGACAGGGTAGCTGGCTACACCTTC
TRBV19,TRBJ2-1,.,.,CASSIVGYYNGQLF,TGTGCCAGTAGTATAGTCGGTTACTACAATGGGCAGTTATTC
TRBV5-1,TRBJ1-6,TRBD1,many,CASRTGQVYNSPLHF,TGCGCCAGCAGAACGGGACAGGTTTATAATTCACCCCTCCACTTT
TRBV4-3,TRBJ2-1,.,many,CASSTRHHAYNEQFF,TGCGCCAGCAGCACAAGGCATCATGCCTACAATGAGCAGTTCTTC
TRBV19,TRBJ1-5,.,many,CASSNARGHQPQHF,TGTGCCAGTAGTAACGCCCGAGGGCATCAGCCCCAGCATTTT
TRBV20-1,TRBJ2-3,.,many,CSARDISNRATDTQYF,TGCAGTGCTAGAGACATCTCCAATCGGGCCACAGATACGCAGTATTTT
TRBV28,TRBJ2-3,.,many,CASSFGPMGADTQYF,TGTGCCAGCAGTTTTGGGCCCATGGGGGCAGATACGCAGTATTTT
TRBV2,TRBJ1-5,.,many,CASSVLYAEDSNQPQHF,TGTGCCAGCAGTGTACTCTATGCAGAAGATAGCAATCAGCCCCAGCATTTT
TRBV5-1,TRBJ1-2,.,many,CASSYVDTNYGYTF,TGCGCCAGCAGCTACGTCGACACGAACTATGGCTACACCTTC
TRBV2,TRBJ2-7,.,many,CASSDGQARAYEQYF,TGTGCCAGCAGTGACGGTCAGGCCCGGGCCTACGAGCAGTACTTC
TRBV25-1,TRBJ1-5,.,.,CASRVAGAPSNQPQHF,TGTGCCAGCAGGGTAGCGGGGGCGCCTAGCAATCAGCCCCAGCATTTT
TRBV7-8,TRBJ2-1,TRBD2,many,CASSLALRGGAGNEQFF,TGTGCCAGCAGCTTAGCGCTTCGCGGGGGGGCCGGTAATGAGCAGTTCTTC
TRBV6-2/TRBV6-3,TRBJ2-3,.,many,CASRGRQSTDTQYF,TGTGCCAGCAGGGGTCGACAGTCTACAGATACGCAGTATTTT
TRBV20-1,TRBJ2-3,.,.,CSARDRYTQYF,TGCAGTGCTAGAGATAGGTATACGCAGTATTTT
TRBV20-1,TRBJ1-5,.,once,CNARDAYDGDQPQHF,TGCAATGCTAGAGACGCTTATGACGGGGACCAGCCCCAGCATTTT
TRBV3-1,TRBJ2-3,.,many,CASSRQAATGIDTQYF,TGTGCCAGCAGCCGGCAAGCGGCGACCGGGATAGATACGCAGTATTTT
TRBV6-6,TRBJ2-7,.,once,CASSYSVTGASGEQYF,TGTGCCAGCAGTTACTCGGTCACAGGAGCATCCGGGGAGCAGTACTTC
TRBV7-9,TRBJ2-1,TRBD2,many,CASSSTGLALAYNEQFF,TGTGCCAGCAGCTCCACCGGACTAGCTTTGGCCTACAATGAGCAGTTCTTC
TRBV27,TRBJ2-3,.,.,CASSPPGLTLGKDTQYF,TGTGCCAGCAGCCCCCCGGGGCTCACCTTGGGCAAAGATACGCAGTATTTT
TRBV25-1,TRBJ2-1,TRBD2,many,CASSTRWEGRDEQFF,TGTGCCAGCAGCACGAGGTGGGAGGGCAGGGATGAGCAGTTCTTC
TRBV7-2,TRBJ2-7,.,.,CASSPVGQITYEQYF,TGTGCCAGCAGCCCAGTCGGTCAGATAACCTACGAGCAGTACTTC
TRBV7-2,TRBJ2-7,TRBD2,.,CASSRLAGGAYKQYF,TGTGCCAGCAGCAGACTAGCGGGGGGTGCCTACAAGCAGTACTTC
TRBV27,TRBJ2-3,.,many,CASSLFGTDTQYF,TGTGCCAGCAGTTTATTTGGAACAGATACGCAGTATTTT
TRBV19,TRBJ1-5,TRBD1,many,CASSTGTVRSNQPQHF,TGTGCCAGTAGTACCGGGACAGTACGGAGCAATCAGCCCCAGCATTTT
TRBV19,TRBJ2-1,.,many,CASSRTGFYNEQFF,TGTGCCAGTAGTAGAACAGGGTTCTACAATGAGCAGTTCTTC
TRBV4-1,TRBJ2-5,.,.,CAGSQVPGQETQYF,TGCGCCGGCAGCCAAGTCCCGGGGCAAGAGACACAGTACTTC
TRBV10-2,TRBJ1-1,.,many,CASRDGGLNTEAFF,TGCGCCAGCAGGGACGGAGGACTGAACACTGAAGCTTTCTTT
TRBV15,TRBJ2-7,.,.,CATRRTVEKVGREQYF,TGTGCCACCAGAAGAACTGTCGAGAAGGTGGGGCGCGAGCAGTACTTC
TRBV29-1,TRBJ2-5,.,.,CSVIPGDLWETQYF,TGCAGCGTTATTCCAGGGGATCTTTGGGAGACCCAGTACTTC
TRBV7-9,TRBJ2-6,.,.,CASSSLVGANVLTF,TGTGCCAGCAGTTCACTAGTCGGGGCCAACGTCCTGACTTTC
TRBV4-3,TRBJ1-4,.,many,CASSHTTATNEKLFF,TGCGCCAGCAGCCACACGACAGCAACTAATGAAAAACTGTTTTTT
TRBV28,TRBJ2-5,.,.,CVSSLTPDGTQETKYF,TGCGTCAGCAGTTTAACCCCCGACGGCACACAAGAGACCAAGTACTTC
TRBV19,TRBJ1-1,.,many,CASSIEASRNTEAFF,TGTGCCAGTAGTATAGAAGCCTCAAGGAACACTGAAGCTTTCTTT
TRBV28,TRBJ2-1,.,.,CASSFGEQRTYNEQFF,TGTGCCAGCAGTTTTGGAGAACAGCGCACCTACAATGAGCAGTTCTTC
TRBV6-2/TRBV6-3,TRBJ1-1,TRBD1,.,CASGWTGGGRNEAFF,TGTGCCAGCGGTTGGACAGGCGGCGGGCGGAATGAAGCTTTCTTT
TRBV4-3,TRBJ2-1,.,many,CASSLDRRLAYNEQFF,TGCGCCAGCAGCCTGGACCGTCGTCTTGCCTACAATGAGCAGTTCTTC